This T cell receptor beta chain was captured in a study of blood T cells in healthy people across ages. Study-level results: It was not known whether donors were CMV positive (a possible confounder of expanded clonotype changes).

The people who gave samples were healthy Caucasians from Russia, aged about 6 to 95. The junction had 9 bases not matched to a gene; V was cut back by 3 bases and J by 13 bases. CDR3 length equals 15 residues. CDR1 is SGDLS and CDR2 is YYNGEE in the germline V gene. A sample-barcoded 5' primer and a J-beta primer mix were used in a second PCR of roughly 7 to 11 cycles. TCRdb re-called the 5' RACE reads through MiXCR, storing one row per CDR3 protein. The repertoire holds 920,000 or so distinct CDR3 sequences, with more than 35% as singletons. With respect to this clonotype: Its antigen remains unidentified.

This clonotype was sampled from a woman aged 60-75 years in good health. Sequenced input: blood. The chain employs TRBV9 and TRBJ2-1, with 14 bases lining up with TRBD2. The CDR3 sequence: CASSDGTSGSETQFF. The CDR3 DNA follows: TGTGCCAGCAGCGATGGGACTAGCGGGAGTGAGACCCAGTTCTTC.